This entry features one T cell receptor (beta chain) sequence. The data belong to a study of blood T cell repertoires in COVID-19. CDR1 is KGHSH and CDR2 is LQKENI in the germline V gene. With 3 bases removed from V and 4 bases from J, the gap between germline ends came to 4 bases. This CDR3 is built from 11 residues. Original data processing: It was from reference gene primer amplification that nucleated cell counts were estimated. Repertoires were generated with immunoSEQ multiplex PCR, while TCRdb's copy carries only in-frame clones and drops some. For V, J and clone size, that table is used; D and trimming come from the DNA. Altogether 150,000 to 190,000 clones are present, 80% to 90% being singletons, with the ten largest covering approximately 10%.

The chain couples TRBV18 to TRBJ2-7; D is ambiguous. Sequenced: peripheral blood. The TCR originated in a woman between 45 and 60 years old with acute or convalescent COVID-19. CDR3 coding DNA: TGTGCCAGCTCACCCGGTTACGAGCAGTACTTC. It translates to CASSPGYEQYF. Supplemented by reference TRBV18 and TRBJ2-7, the full variable domain reads NAGVMQNPRHLVRRRGQEARLRCSPMKGHSHVYWYRQLPEEGLKFMVYLQKENIIDESGMPKERFSAEFPKEGPSILRIQQVVRGDSAAYFCASSPGYEQYFGPGTRLTVT.